These T cell receptor beta chains were read from a single sample in a study of T cell repertoires in cytomegalovirus infection. Each CDR3 protein gets one entry after TCRdb re-called the reads with MiXCR. The sample comprises about 900,000 distinct CDR3 sequences, around 32% of which are singletons, and roughly an eighth rests with the top ten. These TCRs' antigens remain unknown. Sequencing used cultured CD8+ T cells from PBMCs, obtained from culture after CMV antigen stimulation. Receptors were obtained from a human donor in good health (CMV status not recorded). Some clones in this sample may be carry-over from other donors' samples. CDR3s include the opening cysteine and the closing phenylalanine or tryptophan. A D gene is named only where the DNA matches it firmly. Some rows have no size entry. The others give once, few or many, or a class for an expanded clone.

TRBJ2-1 TRBD2 TRBV5-5 few CASSPEPSGGNEQFF TGTGCCAGCAGCCCGGAACCTAGCGGGGGGAATGAGCAGTTCTTC
TRBJ1-5 - TRBV3-1 - CASSQGILLGDIPQHF TGTGCCAGCAGCCAAGGTATATTGTTAGGTGATATCCCCCAGCATTTT
TRBJ1-2 - TRBV7-2 many CASSLEKGFRYGYTF TGTGCCAGCAGCTTAGAGAAGGGTTTTCGGTATGGCTACACCTTC
TRBJ1-5 - TRBV6-6 - CASTMGINQPQHF TGTGCCAGCACCATGGGGATAAATCAGCCCCAGCATTTT
TRBJ1-2 - TRBV7-2 many CASSQVWTSKDGYTF TGTGCCAGCAGCCAAGTATGGACCTCTAAGGATGGCTACACCTTC
TRBJ2-7 - TRBV7-9 - CASSPRGTPYEQYF TGTGCCAGCAGCCCCCGGGGCACCCCCTACGAGCAGTACTTC
TRBJ1-1 - TRBV12-5 few CATEGDIGEAFF TGTGCCACAGAGGGCGATATCGGTGAAGCTTTCTTT
TRBJ2-5 - TRBV9 - CASSVEGREQETQYF TGTGCCAGCAGCGTAGAGGGACGGGAACAAGAGACCCAGTACTTC
TRBJ1-1 - TRBV6-1 few CASSLRGDLEAFF TGTGCCAGCAGTCTTAGGGGGGACCTTGAAGCTTTCTTT
TRBJ1-1 TRBD1 TRBV5-1 few CASSLGDRGIMNTEAFF TGCGCCAGCAGCTTGGGGGACAGGGGCATCATGAACACTGAAGCTTTCTTT
TRBJ1-2 TRBD1 TRBV6-6 few CASSVSTGTVNYGYTF TGTGCCAGCAGTGTGTCGACCGGGACAGTAAACTATGGCTACACCTTC
TRBJ1-2 TRBD1 TRBV19 - CAGGTGASGYTF TGTGCCGGGGGGACAGGGGCAAGTGGCTACACCTTC
TRBJ2-3 TRBD2 TRBV7-6 many CASSPRELLAGTDTQYF TGTGCCAGCAGCCCTAGGGAGCTGCTAGCGGGCACAGATACGCAGTATTTT
TRBJ2-7 - TRBV6-1 few CASSGVSMVEQYF TGTGCCAGCAGCGGGGTTTCGATGGTAGAGCAGTACTTC
TRBJ2-5 TRBD2 TRBV7-8 many CASSPGLAQYF TGTGCCAGCAGCCCGGGACTAGCACAGTACTTC
TRBJ2-1 TRBD2 TRBV7-2 many CASSLGASGGWEQFF TGTGCCAGCAGCTTAGGGGCTAGCGGGGGTTGGGAGCAGTTCTTC
TRBJ2-6 TRBD1 TRBV29-1 few CSVEDRGPSGANVLTF TGCAGCGTTGAGGACAGGGGTCCCTCTGGGGCCAACGTCCTGACTTTC
TRBJ2-5 TRBD2 TRBV6-8 - CASSYVAGESEETQYF TGTGCCAGCAGTTACGTAGCGGGGGAATCGGAAGAGACCCAGTACTTC
TRBJ1-1 TRBD1 TRBV12-3/TRBV12-4 - CASSSGTVAPNRRLGRGAFF TGTGCCAGCAGTTCCGGGACAGTTGCGCCCAATAGGCGCCTAGGACGGGGAGCTTTCTTT
TRBJ2-3 - TRBV19 - CASSIVPRAVDTQYF TGTGCCAGTAGTATAGTACCCAGGGCCGTAGATACGCAGTATTTT
TRBJ2-7 - TRBV7-9 - CASSLGGHPLDEQYF TGTGCCAGCAGCTTAGGAGGACACCCCTTGGACGAGCAGTACTTC
TRBJ2-7 - TRBV29-1 - CSVGTASYEQYF TGCAGCGTTGGGACAGCCTCCTACGAGCAGTACTTC
TRBJ2-1 - TRBV11-2 few CARGGGFNEQFF TGTGCCAGAGGGGGGGGGTTCAATGAGCAGTTCTTC
TRBJ1-1 - TRBV6-4 - CASSDQGGTESEAFF TGTGCCAGCAGTGACCAAGGCGGGACTGAATCTGAAGCTTTCTTT
TRBJ1-2 - TRBV18 few CASSPPGKYYGYTF TGTGCCAGCTCACCACCAGGAAAATACTATGGCTACACCTTC
TRBJ2-1 - TRBV19 few CASRGGGGLYNEQFF TGTGCCAGTAGGGGAGGGGGTGGGCTGTACAATGAGCAGTTCTTC
TRBJ2-1 - TRBV7-6 many CASSRPEAGNEQFF TGTGCCAGCAGCCGCCCAGAGGCGGGGAATGAGCAGTTCTTC
TRBJ2-7 - TRBV5-1 - CASSPMPRAGANYEQYF TGCGCCAGCAGCCCAATGCCGAGGGCAGGGGCAAACTACGAGCAGTACTTC
TRBJ1-5 - TRBV27 - CASSLRREVGNQPQHF TGTGCCAGCAGTTTAAGGAGGGAAGTGGGCAATCAGCCCCAGCATTTT
TRBJ1-1 - TRBV29-1 - CSVEDTRDLWMNTEAFF TGCAGCGTTGAAGATACCCGGGACCTATGGATGAACACTGAAGCTTTCTTT
TRBJ1-1 TRBD1 TRBV7-8 many CASSTWTGGNTEAFF TGTGCCAGCAGCACCTGGACAGGGGGTAACACTGAAGCTTTCTTT
TRBJ1-1 TRBD1 TRBV11-1 - CASSSTGARSHTEAFF TGTGCCAGCAGCTCCACAGGGGCGAGGAGTCACACTGAAGCTTTCTTT
TRBJ2-7 - TRBV19 - CASSLSGQNPYEQYF TGTGCCAGTAGTCTCTCTGGACAGAACCCCTACGAGCAGTACTTC
TRBJ1-2 - TRBV19 few CASSIGQYGYTF TGTGCCAGTAGTATCGGACAGTATGGCTACACCTTC
TRBJ2-5 - TRBV7-9 many CASSLAGYQETQYF TGTGCCAGCAGCTTAGCGGGGTACCAAGAGACCCAGTACTTC
TRBJ2-2 - TRBV7-2 many CASSLFLTGELFF TGTGCCAGCAGCTTATTTTTAACCGGGGAGCTGTTTTTT
TRBJ1-5 - TRBV6-1 - CASSVGRDPQPQHF TGTGCCAGCAGTGTTGGCAGGGATCCTCAGCCCCAGCATTTT
TRBJ2-5 TRBD2 TRBV7-8 many CASTLRSSSGGQETQYF TGTGCCAGCACCCTTAGATCGTCTAGCGGGGGTCAAGAGACCCAGTACTTC
TRBJ2-1 TRBD2 TRBV12-5 - CASGLDPGASGGHNEQFF TGTGCTAGTGGTTTGGACCCCGGGGCTAGCGGGGGTCACAATGAGCAGTTCTTC
TRBJ2-3 TRBD2 TRBV6-5 - CAGRPSGGSTDTQYF TGTGCCGGCAGACCTAGCGGGGGGAGCACAGATACGCAGTATTTT
TRBJ2-1 TRBD1 TRBV7-9 - CASSRQGARNEQFF TGTGCCAGCAGCCGACAGGGGGCTAGGAATGAGCAGTTCTTC
TRBJ2-5 TRBD2 TRBV20-1 few CSARTASGRQETQYF TGCAGTGCTAGAACGGCTAGCGGGCGTCAAGAGACCCAGTACTTC
TRBJ2-3 - TRBV12-5 few CASGLVVPPTDTQYF TGTGCTAGTGGTTTGGTAGTACCTCCCACAGATACGCAGTATTTT
TRBJ1-1 - TRBV14 - CVSSQESPFVNTEAFF TGTGTCAGCAGCCAAGAATCCCCATTCGTAAACACTGAAGCTTTCTTT
TRBJ2-6 - TRBV27 - CASSQIDLGLGANVLTF TGTGCCAGCAGTCAAATAGACCTGGGCCTCGGGGCCAACGTCCTGACTTTC
TRBJ1-1 - TRBV7-6 few CASSLLSGDRPEAFF TGTGCCAGCAGCTTATTATCAGGGGATAGGCCGGAAGCTTTCTTT
TRBJ2-7 TRBD1 TRBV7-9 - CASRPRGQGAFSGQYF TGTGCCAGCAGGCCACGGGGGCAGGGGGCTTTTTCCGGGCAGTACTTC
TRBJ2-1 - TRBV9 - CASSSPGVNEQFF TGTGCCAGCAGCTCCCCAGGGGTCAATGAGCAGTTCTTC
TRBJ2-5 - TRBV12-3/TRBV12-4 few CASSFTTRRETQYF TGTGCCAGCAGTTTCACGACTAGAAGAGAGACCCAGTACTTC
TRBJ2-2 TRBD1 TRBV7-9 - CASRWDRGPITGELFF TGTGCCAGCAGGTGGGACAGGGGGCCTATCACCGGGGAGCTGTTTTTT
TRBJ1-1 TRBD1 TRBV6-6 few CASSHGTGAAEAFF TGTGCCAGCAGTCACGGGACAGGGGCTGCTGAAGCTTTCTTT
TRBJ2-5 - TRBV7-2 many CASSLGGRDFQETQYF TGTGCCAGCAGCTTAGGAGGGCGGGACTTTCAAGAGACCCAGTACTTC
TRBJ2-7 TRBD1 TRBV12-5 few CASGHETGLVSEQYF TGTGCTAGTGGCCACGAGACAGGGTTGGTGTCCGAGCAGTACTTC
TRBJ1-2 - TRBV4-1 few CASSQNSGGNYGYTF TGCGCCAGCAGCCAAAATTCCGGAGGGAACTATGGCTACACCTTC
TRBJ2-7 TRBD1 TRBV11-2 - CASSSTGTGGLEQYF TGTGCCAGCAGCTCGACCGGGACAGGGGGCTTAGAGCAGTACTTC
TRBJ1-6 - TRBV10-1 - CASSDSGPTGANSPLHF TGCGCCAGCAGTGATTCCGGCCCGACAGGTGCGAATTCACCCCTCCACTTT